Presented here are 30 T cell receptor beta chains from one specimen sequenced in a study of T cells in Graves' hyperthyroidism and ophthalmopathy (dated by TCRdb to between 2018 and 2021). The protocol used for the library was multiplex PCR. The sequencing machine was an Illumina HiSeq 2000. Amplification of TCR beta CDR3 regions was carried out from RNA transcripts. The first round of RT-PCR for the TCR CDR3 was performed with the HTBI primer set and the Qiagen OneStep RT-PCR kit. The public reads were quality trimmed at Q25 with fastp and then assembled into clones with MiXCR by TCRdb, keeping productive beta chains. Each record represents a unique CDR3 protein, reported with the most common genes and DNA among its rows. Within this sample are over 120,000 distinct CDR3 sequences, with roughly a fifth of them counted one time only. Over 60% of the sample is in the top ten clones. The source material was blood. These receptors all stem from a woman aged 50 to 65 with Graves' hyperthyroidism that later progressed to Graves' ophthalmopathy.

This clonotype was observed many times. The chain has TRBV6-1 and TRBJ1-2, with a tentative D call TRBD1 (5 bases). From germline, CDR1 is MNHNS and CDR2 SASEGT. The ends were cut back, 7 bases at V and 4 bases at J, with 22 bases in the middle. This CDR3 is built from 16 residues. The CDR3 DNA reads TGTGCCAGCAACCAAAGGAGAACCGGGACGGGCTATGGCTACACCTTC. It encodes CASNQRRTGTGYGYTF.

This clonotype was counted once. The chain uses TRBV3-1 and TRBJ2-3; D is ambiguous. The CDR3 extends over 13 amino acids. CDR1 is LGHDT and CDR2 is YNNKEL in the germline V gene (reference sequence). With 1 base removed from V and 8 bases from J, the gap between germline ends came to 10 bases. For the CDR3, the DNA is TGTGCCAGCAGCCAAGGAAGCGAAGGTACGCAGTATTTT. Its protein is CASSQGSEGTQYF.

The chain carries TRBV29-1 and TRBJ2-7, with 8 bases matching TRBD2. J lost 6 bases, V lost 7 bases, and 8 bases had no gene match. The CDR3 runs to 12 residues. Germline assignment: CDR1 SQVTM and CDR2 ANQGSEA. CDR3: CSARLASGEQYV. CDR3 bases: TGCAGCGCAAGACTAGCGAGCGGCGAGCAGTACGTC.

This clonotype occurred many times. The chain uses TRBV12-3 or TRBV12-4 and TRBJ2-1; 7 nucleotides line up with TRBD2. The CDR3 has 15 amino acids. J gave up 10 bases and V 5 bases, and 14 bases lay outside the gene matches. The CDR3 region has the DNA TGTGCCAGCAGTCCAGCTCATCAGACTAGCTGGGAGCAGTTCTTC. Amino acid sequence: CASSPAHQTSWEQFF.

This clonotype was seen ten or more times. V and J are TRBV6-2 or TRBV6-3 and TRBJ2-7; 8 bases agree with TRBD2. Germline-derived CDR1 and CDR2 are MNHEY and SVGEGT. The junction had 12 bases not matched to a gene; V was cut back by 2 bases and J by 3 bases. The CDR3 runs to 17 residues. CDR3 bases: TGTGCCAGCAGTTACACAACTAGCGGAGGGGCTTACTACGAGCAGTACTTC. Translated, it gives CASSYTTSGGAYYEQYF.

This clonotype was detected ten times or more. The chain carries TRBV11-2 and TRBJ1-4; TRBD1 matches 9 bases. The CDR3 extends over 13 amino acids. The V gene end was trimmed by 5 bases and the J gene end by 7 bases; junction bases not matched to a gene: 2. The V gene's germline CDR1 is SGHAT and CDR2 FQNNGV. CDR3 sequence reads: CASSDRGAEKLFF. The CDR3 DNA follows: TGTGCCAGCAGCGACAGGGGGGCTGAAAAACTGTTTTTT.

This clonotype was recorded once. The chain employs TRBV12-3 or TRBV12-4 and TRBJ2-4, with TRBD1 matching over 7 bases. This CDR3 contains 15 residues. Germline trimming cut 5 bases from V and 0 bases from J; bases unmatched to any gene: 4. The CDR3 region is CASSARGKAKNIQYF. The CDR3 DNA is TGTGCCAGCAGTGCCAGGGGGAAAGCCAAAAACATTCAGTACTTC.

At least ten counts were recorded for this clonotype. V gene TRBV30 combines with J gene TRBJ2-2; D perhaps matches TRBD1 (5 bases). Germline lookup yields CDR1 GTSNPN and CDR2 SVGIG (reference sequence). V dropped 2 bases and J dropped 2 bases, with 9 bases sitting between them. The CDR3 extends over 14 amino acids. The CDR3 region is CAWSWGINTGELFF. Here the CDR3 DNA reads TGTGCCTGGAGTTGGGGCATCAACACCGGGGAGCTGTTTTTT.

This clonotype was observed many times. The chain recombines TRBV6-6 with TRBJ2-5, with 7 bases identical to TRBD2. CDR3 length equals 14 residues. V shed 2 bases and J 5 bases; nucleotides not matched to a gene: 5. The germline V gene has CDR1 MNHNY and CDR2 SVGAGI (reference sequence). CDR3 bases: TGTGCCAGCAGTTACACCGACGGGAGGGAGACCCAGTACTTC. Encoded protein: CASSYTDGRETQYF.

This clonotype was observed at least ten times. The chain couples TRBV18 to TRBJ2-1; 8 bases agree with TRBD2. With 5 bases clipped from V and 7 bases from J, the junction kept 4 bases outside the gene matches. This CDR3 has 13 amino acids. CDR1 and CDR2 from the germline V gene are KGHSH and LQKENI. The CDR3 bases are TGTGCCAGCTCAGAGGGACTAGATAATGAGCAGTTCTTC. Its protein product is CASSEGLDNEQFF.

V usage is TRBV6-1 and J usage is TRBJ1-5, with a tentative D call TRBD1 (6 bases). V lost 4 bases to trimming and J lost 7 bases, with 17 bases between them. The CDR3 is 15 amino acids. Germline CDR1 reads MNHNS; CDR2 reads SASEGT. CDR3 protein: CASSAASGGGQPQHF. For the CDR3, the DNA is TGTGCCAGCAGTGCCGCCTCTGGGGGCGGGCAGCCCCAGCATTTT.

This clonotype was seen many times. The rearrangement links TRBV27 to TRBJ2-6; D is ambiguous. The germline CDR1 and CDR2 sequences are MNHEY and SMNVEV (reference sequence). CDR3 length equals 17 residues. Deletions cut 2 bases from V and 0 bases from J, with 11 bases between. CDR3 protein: CASSLRAASSGANVLTF. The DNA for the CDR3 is TGTGCCAGCAGTTTACGTGCGGCGAGCTCTGGGGCCAACGTCCTGACTTTC.

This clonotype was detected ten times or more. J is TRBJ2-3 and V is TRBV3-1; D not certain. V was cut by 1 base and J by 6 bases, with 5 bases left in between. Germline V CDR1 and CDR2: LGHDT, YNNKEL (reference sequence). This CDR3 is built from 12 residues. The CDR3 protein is CASSQGSDTQYF. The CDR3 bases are TGTGCCAGCAGCCAAGGGTCCGATACGCAGTATTTT.

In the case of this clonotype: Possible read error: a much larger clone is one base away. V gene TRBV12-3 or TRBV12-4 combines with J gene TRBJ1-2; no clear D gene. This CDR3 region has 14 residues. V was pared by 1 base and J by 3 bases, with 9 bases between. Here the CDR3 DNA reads TGTGCCAGCAGTTTAGGGGTCACCGACTATGGCTACACCTTC. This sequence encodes CASSLGVTDYGYTF.

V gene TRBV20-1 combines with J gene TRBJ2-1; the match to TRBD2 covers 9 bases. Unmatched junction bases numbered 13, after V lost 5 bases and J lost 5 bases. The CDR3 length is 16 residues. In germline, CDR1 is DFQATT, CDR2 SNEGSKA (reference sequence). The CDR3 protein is CSAVSPLAGYNNEQFF. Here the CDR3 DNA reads TGCAGTGCTGTTTCCCCACTAGCGGGTTACAACAATGAGCAGTTCTTC.

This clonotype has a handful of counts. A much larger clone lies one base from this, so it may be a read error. The CDR3 DNA sequence: TGCGCCAGCAGCCCAGCCCCGGGACTAGCGGGGTACAATGGGCAGTTCTTC. Encoded protein: CASSPAPGLAGYNGQFF. V is TRBV5-1 and J is TRBJ2-1; 13 nucleotides match TRBD2. From germline, CDR1 is SGHRS and CDR2 YFSETQ. The CDR3 has 17 amino acids.

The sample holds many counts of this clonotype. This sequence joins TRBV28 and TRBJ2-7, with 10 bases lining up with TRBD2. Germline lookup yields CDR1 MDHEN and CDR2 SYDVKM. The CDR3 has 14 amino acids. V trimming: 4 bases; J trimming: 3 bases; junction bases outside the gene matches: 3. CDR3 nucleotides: TGTGCCAGCAGTTCGACTAGCGGGCGCTACGAGCAGTACTTC. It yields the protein CASSSTSGRYEQYF. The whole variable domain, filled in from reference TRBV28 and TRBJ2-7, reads DVKVTQSSRYLVKRTGEKVFLECVQDMDHENMFWYRQDPGLGLRLIYFSYDVKMKEKGDIPEGYSVSREKKERFSLILESASTNQTSMYLCASSSTSGRYEQYFGPGTRLTVT.

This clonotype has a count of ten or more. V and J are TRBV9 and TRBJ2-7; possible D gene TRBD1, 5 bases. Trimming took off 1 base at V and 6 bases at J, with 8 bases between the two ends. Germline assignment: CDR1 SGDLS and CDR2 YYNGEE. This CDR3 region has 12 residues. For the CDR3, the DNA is TGTGCCAGCAGCGTATGGCAGGGCGAGCAGTACTTC. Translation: CASSVWQGEQYF.

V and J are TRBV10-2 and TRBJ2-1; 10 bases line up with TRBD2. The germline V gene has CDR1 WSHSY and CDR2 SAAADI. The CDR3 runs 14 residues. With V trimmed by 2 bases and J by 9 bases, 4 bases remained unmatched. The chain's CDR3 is CASSEGLAVREQFF. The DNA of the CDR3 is TGCGCCAGCAGTGAGGGACTAGCGGTACGTGAGCAGTTCTTC.

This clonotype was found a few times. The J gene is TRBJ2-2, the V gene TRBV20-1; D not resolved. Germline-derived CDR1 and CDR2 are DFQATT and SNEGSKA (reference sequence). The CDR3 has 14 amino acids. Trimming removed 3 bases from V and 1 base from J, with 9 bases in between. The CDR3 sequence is CSASLRRNTGELFF. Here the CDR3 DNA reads TGCAGTGCTAGTCTAAGGAGGAACACCGGGGAGCTGTTTTTT.

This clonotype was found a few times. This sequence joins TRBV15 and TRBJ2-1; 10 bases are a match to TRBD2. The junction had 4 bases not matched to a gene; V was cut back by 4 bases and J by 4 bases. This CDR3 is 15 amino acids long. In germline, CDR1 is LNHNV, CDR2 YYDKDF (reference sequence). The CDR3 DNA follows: TGTGCCACCAGCATAGGACTAGCGGCTTACAATGAGCAGTTCTTC. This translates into CATSIGLAAYNEQFF.

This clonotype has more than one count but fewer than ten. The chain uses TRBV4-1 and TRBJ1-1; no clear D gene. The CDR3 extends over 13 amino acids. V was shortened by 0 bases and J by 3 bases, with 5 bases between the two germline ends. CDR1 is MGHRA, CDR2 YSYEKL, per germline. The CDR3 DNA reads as TGCGCCAGCAGCCAAGATTGGGACACTGAAGCTTTCTTT. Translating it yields CASSQDWDTEAFF.

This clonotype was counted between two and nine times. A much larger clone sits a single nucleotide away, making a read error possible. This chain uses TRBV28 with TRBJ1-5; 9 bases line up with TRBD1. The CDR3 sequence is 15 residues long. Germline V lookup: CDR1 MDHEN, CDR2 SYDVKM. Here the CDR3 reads CARSSPGQGNQPQHF. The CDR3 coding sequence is TGTGCCCGCAGTTCCCCGGGACAGGGAAATCAGCCCCAGCATTTT.

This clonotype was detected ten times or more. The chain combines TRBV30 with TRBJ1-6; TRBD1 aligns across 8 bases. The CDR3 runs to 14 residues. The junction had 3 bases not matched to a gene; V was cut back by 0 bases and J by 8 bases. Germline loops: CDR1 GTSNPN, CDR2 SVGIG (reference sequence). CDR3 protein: CAWSVNRGDSPLHF. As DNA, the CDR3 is TGTGCCTGGAGTGTAAACAGGGGGGATTCACCCCTCCACTTT.

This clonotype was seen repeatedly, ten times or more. In nucleotides, the CDR3 is TGCGCCAGCAGCTTAGACCGGGCGAACACCGGGGAGCTGTTTTTT. Amino acids: CASSLDRANTGELFF. V and J are TRBV5-1 and TRBJ2-2; D remains unclear. CDR3 length equals 15 residues. CDR1 is SGHRS and CDR2 is YFSETQ in the germline V gene. Trimming removed 2 bases from V and 0 bases from J, with 8 bases in between.

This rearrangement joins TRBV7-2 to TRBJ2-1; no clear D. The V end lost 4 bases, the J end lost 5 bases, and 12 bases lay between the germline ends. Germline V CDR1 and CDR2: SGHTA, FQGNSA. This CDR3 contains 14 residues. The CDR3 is CASSSVPRDNEQFF. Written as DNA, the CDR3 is TGTGCCAGCAGCTCAGTCCCAAGGGACAATGAGCAGTTCTTC.

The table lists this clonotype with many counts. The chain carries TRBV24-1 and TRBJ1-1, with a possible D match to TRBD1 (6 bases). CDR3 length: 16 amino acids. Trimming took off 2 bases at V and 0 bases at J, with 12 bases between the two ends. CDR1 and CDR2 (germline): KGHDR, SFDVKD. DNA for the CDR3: TGTGCCACCAGTGATTATAGGACAGCCATGAACACTGAAGCTTTCTTT. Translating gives CATSDYRTAMNTEAFF.

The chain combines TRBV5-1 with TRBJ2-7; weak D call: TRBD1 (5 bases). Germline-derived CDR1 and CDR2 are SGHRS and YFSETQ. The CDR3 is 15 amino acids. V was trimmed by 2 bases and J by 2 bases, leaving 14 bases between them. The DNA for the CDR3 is TGCGCCAGCAGCTTTTCCTGGACACTTCCCTACGAGCAGTACTTC. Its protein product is CASSFSWTLPYEQYF.

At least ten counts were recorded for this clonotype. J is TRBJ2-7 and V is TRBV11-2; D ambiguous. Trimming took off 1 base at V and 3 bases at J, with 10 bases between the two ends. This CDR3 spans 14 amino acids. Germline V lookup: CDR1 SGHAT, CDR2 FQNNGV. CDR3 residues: CASSLARTNYEQYF. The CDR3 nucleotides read TGTGCCAGCAGCTTAGCACGGACCAACTACGAGCAGTACTTC.

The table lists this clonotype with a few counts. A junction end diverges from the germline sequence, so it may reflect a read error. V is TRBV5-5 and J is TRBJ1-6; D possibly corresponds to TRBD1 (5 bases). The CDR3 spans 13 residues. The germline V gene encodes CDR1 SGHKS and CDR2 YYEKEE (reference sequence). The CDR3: CASTLTDGSPLHF. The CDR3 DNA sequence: TGTGCCAGCACCTTGACAGACGGTTCACCCCTCCACTTT.